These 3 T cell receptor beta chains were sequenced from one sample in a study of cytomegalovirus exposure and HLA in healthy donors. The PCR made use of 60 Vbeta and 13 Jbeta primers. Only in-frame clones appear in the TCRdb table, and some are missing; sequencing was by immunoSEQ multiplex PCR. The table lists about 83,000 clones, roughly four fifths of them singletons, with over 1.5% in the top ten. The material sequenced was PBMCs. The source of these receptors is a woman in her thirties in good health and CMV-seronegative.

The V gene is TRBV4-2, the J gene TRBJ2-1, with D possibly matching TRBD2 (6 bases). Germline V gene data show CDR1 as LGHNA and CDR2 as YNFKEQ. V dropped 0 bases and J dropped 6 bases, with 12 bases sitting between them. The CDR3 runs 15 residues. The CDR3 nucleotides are TGTGCCAGCAGCCAAGATCCACTAGCTTTCAATGAGCAGTTCTTC. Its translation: CASSQDPLAFNEQFF.

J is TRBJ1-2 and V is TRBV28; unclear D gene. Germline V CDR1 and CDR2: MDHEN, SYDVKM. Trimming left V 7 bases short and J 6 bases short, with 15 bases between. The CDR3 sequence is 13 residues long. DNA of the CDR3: TGTGCCAGCACCTCACCGGGAAACAATGGCTACACCTTC. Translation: CASTSPGNNGYTF.

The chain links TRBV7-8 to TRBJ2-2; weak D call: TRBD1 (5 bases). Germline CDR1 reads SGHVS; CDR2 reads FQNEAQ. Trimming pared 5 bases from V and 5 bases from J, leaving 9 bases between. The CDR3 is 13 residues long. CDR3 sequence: CASSERQTGELFF. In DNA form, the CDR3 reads TGTGCCAGCAGCGAGAGACAGACCGGGGAGCTGTTTTTT.